These 8 T cell receptor beta chains share one sample of origin, sequenced in a study of blood T cell repertoires in COVID-19. Repertoires were generated with immunoSEQ multiplex PCR, while TCRdb's copy carries only in-frame clones and drops some. The data contain 250,000 to 300,000 clones, approximately 90% of them singletons. Sequencing used peripheral blood. Source of these receptors: a man aged 18 to 35 with active or convalescent COVID-19.

V gene TRBV29-1 combines with J gene TRBJ2-3; 8 bases map to TRBD2. Germline assignment: CDR1 SQVTM and CDR2 ANQGSEA. V shed 3 bases, J shed 0 bases, and the junction held 5 bases outside the gene matches. The CDR3 has 15 residues. The CDR3 DNA reads TGCAGCGTTGATCTTAGCGGGACTAGCACAGATACGCAGTATTTT. It is translated as CSVDLSGTSTDTQYF.

This chain links TRBV7-2 with TRBJ1-4; 8 nucleotides line up with TRBD1. After removal of 1 base from V and 6 bases from J, the junction contained 7 bases not matched to a gene. The CDR3 consists of 16 residues. Germline V gene data show CDR1 as SGHTA and CDR2 as FQGNSA. The CDR3 coding sequence is TGTGCCAGCAGCTTAGGGACAGGGAGAAACTATGAAAAACTGTTTTTT. Translated, it gives CASSLGTGRNYEKLFF. Supplemented by reference TRBV7-2 and TRBJ1-4, the full variable domain reads GAGVSQSPSNKVTEKGKDVELRCDPISGHTALYWYRQSLGQGLEFLIYFQGNSAPDKSGLPSDRFSAERTGGSVSTLTIQRTQQEDSAVYLCASSLGTGRNYEKLFFGSGTQLSVL.

The chain uses TRBV9 and TRBJ2-2, with D possibly being TRBD2 (6 bases). The CDR3 length is 15 residues. Trimming stripped 2 bases from V and 3 bases from J, with 11 bases between. Germline-derived CDR1 and CDR2 are SGDLS and YYNGEE. CDR3: CASSVRDSYTGELFF. Here the CDR3 DNA reads TGTGCCAGCAGCGTCCGGGACTCTTACACCGGGGAGCTGTTTTTT.

This chain joins TRBV5-4 and TRBJ2-3; 13 bases align to TRBD2. V lost 3 bases, J lost 3 bases, and 4 bases stayed unmatched. The CDR3 covers 16 residues. Per the germline V gene, CDR1 is SGHNT and CDR2 is YYREEE (reference sequence). CDR3 protein: CASSSRTSGGTDTQYF. CDR3 in DNA: TGTGCCAGCAGCTCTCGGACTAGCGGGGGAACAGATACGCAGTATTTT.

The J gene is TRBJ2-3, the V gene TRBV28; D is ambiguous. Trimming took 5 bases from V and 5 from J, leaving 8 bases between them. The V gene's germline CDR1 is MDHEN and CDR2 SYDVKM. CDR3 length equals 12 residues. CDR3 region: CASSHNIDTQYF. The CDR3 coding sequence is TGTGCCAGCAGTCACAACATAGATACGCAGTATTTT.

The count of this clone is one. The V gene is TRBV4-3, the J gene TRBJ1-4, with TRBD1 as a possible D gene (5 bases). The germline gives CDR1 LGHNA, CDR2 YSLEER. Trimming left V 2 bases short and J 3 bases short, with 13 bases between. The CDR3 runs to 16 residues. The CDR3 coding sequence is TGCGCCAGCAGCCAATCAATACAGGTAGCTAATGAAAAACTGTTTTTT. Translation gives CASSQSIQVANEKLFF.

The rearrangement joins TRBV11-2 to TRBJ1-4; possible D gene TRBD1, 5 bases. V lost 5 bases, J lost 7 bases, and 14 bases lay in between. This CDR3 spans 14 amino acids. The V gene's germline CDR1 is SGHAT and CDR2 FQNNGV. CDR3 protein: CASSRAGRGEKLFF. CDR3 in DNA: TGTGCCAGCAGCAGAGCAGGAAGGGGTGAAAAACTGTTTTTT.

This chain joins TRBV5-5 and TRBJ1-5; 11 nucleotides align to TRBD1. This CDR3 comprises 15 residues. The trim removed 0 bases at V and 9 bases at J, leaving 5 bases unmatched. Germline assignment: CDR1 SGHKS and CDR2 YYEKEE (reference sequence). As DNA, the CDR3 is TGTGCCAGCAGCTTGGGGACAGGGGGCGATGGGCCCCAGCATTTT. Translating it yields CASSLGTGGDGPQHF.